The TCR beta chain described here comes from a study of control samples from healthy donors and cancer patients. Germline V CDR1 and CDR2: SGHRS, YFSETQ. The CDR3 sequence is 13 residues long. The trim removed 2 bases at V and 6 bases at J, leaving 2 bases unmatched. This clone appeared a few times. Clones were sequenced by immunoSEQ multiplex PCR, and TCRdb holds only the in-frame ones, with some missing. The sample lists 100,000 to 130,000 clones, about 80% occurring once. The sequenced sample consisted of blood. The TCR was taken from a man between 18 and 29 years old in good health. The chain is built from TRBV5-1 and TRBJ1-2; 9 nucleotides align to TRBD1. The CDR3 sequence is CASSLQGADGYTF. The DNA of the CDR3 is TGCGCCAGCAGCTTACAGGGGGCGGATGGCTACACCTTC.